The entry that follows covers one T cell receptor (beta chain) sequence. This clone's antigen is unknown. No base qualities exist here, and no much larger clone lies one base off it. V and J lose 9 bases and 0 bases, and a span of 15 bases separates them. Looking up the germline V gene (reference sequence) yields CDR1 LNHDA and CDR2 SQIVND. From the cysteine up to the phenylalanine, the CDR3 has a length of 15 residues. Here the CDR3 DNA is all that survives: 45 bases in frame from base 1. This sample was taken from a study of control samples from healthy donors and cancer patients (dated by TCRdb to the early 2020s). The library was obtained by the immunoSEQ multiplex PCR assay. TCRdb holds this immuneACCESS table with in-frame rearrangements only. Some clones are missing; in checked studies, unresolved V genes explain under half, and the rest has no known cause. The sample records 65,000 to 80,000 clones, about 89% of which are singletons. Around a tenth of the sample lies in the top ten.

The chain employs TRBV19 and TRBJ2-1; the D gene lacks a confident call. This clonotype originated in a woman aged 45-60 years with colorectal cancer. Sequencing was done on a sample of PBMCs. The CDR3 loop reads CASLGWGDSYNEQFF. At the DNA level, the sequence is TGTGCCAGCTTAGGGTGGGGTGACTCCTACAATGAGCAGTTCTTC.